The text below deals with one T cell receptor beta chain. The antigen is undetermined. Germline V gives CDR1 SGHVS, CDR2 FQNEAQ. The CDR3 spans 13 residues. V shed 4 bases and J 3 bases; nucleotides not matched to a gene: 3. The source of the sample is a study of T cell repertoires in cytomegalovirus infection. MiXCR was run by TCRdb on the reads, yielding one entry per CDR3 protein. The sample records tens of thousands of distinct CDR3 sequences, around 27% being singletons. The chain links TRBV7-8 to TRBJ2-7; 7 bases map to TRBD1. This sample comprised CD8+ T cells from cultured PBMCs, obtained from culture after CMV antigen stimulation. The TCR originated in a human donor in good health (CMV status not recorded). Some clones in this sample may be carry-over from other donors' samples. The DNA for the CDR3 is TGTGCCAGCAGCTACAGGGGCGGCTACGAGCAGTACTTC. This codes for CASSYRGGYEQYF. Complete variable domain (other parts from reference TRBV7-8 and TRBJ2-7): GAGVSQSPRYKVAKRGQDVALRCDPISGHVSLFWYQQALGQGPEFLTYFQNEAQLDKSGLPSDRFFAERPEGSVSTLKIQRTQQEDSAVYLCASSYRGGYEQYFGPGTRLTVT.